This T cell receptor (beta chain) was observed in a study of glioma-infiltrating T cells after dendritic cell vaccination. The study, taken as a whole, reports: Few patients contributed both blood and tumor specimens.

In the case of this clone: Its antigen is not known.

Unmatched junction bases numbered 17, after V lost 6 bases and J lost 7 bases. Per germline, CDR1 ENHRY and CDR2 SYGVKD. CDR3 length equals 18 residues. Amplification used 60 V beta primers and 13 J beta primers. TCRdb keeps only in-frame clones here, not all; method: immunoSEQ multiplex PCR. The top ten clones hold 5% to 6% of a sample with some 46,000 clones, about 89% of them seen once. Time point of the sample: after dendritic cell vaccination, including at tumor progression/relapse. The sequence derives from a human donor with glioblastoma. The genes are TRBV10-3 and TRBJ2-2; the match to TRBD2 covers 10 bases. Here the sequenced sample was blood, taken after dendritic cell vaccination. The CDR3 DNA follows: TGTGCCATCAGAGGACTAGCGGCACCCCGAGGGGGCCTCGGGGAGCTGTTTTTT. It encodes CAIRGLAAPRGGLGELFF.